Included here is one T cell receptor beta chain sequence, with context. What it recognizes is unknown. PCR was performed using 60 Vbeta and 13 Jbeta primers. In the original processing: There were 80 million to 95 million unique TCR beta chains by a later count, and 10 million to 12 million of them were shared. Sequencing used immunoSEQ multiplex PCR; TCRdb keeps in-frame clones, though not all of them. The V and J calls and clone size come from that table; D and trimming were worked out from the DNA. Among over 55,000 clones listed, about 89% were seen once. This sample is part of a study of cytomegalovirus exposure and HLA in healthy donors. Germline V CDR1 and CDR2: SQVTM, ANQGSEA. Unmatched junction bases numbered 10, after V lost 6 bases and J lost 9 bases. The CDR3 is 13 residues long. Overall study results and limits: Cytomegalovirus association was assigned to approximately 160 TCR beta chains. It was reported in a later analysis that an Asian-associated ancestry cluster showed fewer N-insertions than the approximately 690-donor mean. Among the sequence variants, a highly shared cluster was likely an artifact of sequencing.

Sequenced input: PBMCs. The receptor's source is a man between 18 and 35 years old in good health and CMV-seronegative. This chain links TRBV29-1 with TRBJ2-1, with TRBD2 identical over 8 bases. CDR3 in amino acids: CSVLGLAGGEQFF. CDR3 sequence (DNA): TGCAGCGTCCTTGGACTAGCAGGTGGTGAGCAGTTCTTC.